This T cell receptor beta chain was documented in a study of T cell clonality in common variable immunodeficiency (dated by TCRdb to 2014 to 2015). Both CVID patients and healthy controls were predominantly of Caucasian heritage. Heparinized peripheral whole blood samples of roughly 5 to 8 ml were obtained from each donor. TCRbeta CDR3 repertoires were sequenced from genomic DNA of adults with common variable immune deficiency (CVID) and healthy adult controls. The control group comprised roughly 22 healthy adult volunteers, roughly 12 female and about ten male, aged roughly 23 to 66 years with a mean age of around 37. Diluted blood was density-centrifuged over Hypaque 1077 or Ficoll-Paque to isolate peripheral blood mononuclear cells. Genomic DNA was obtained from unsorted mononuclear cells through either Qiagen column purification or a centrifugation-based method. General study outcomes and caveats: Increased TCRbeta clonality was found in CVID subjects compared with healthy controls (t-test p = 0.018), with the increase being most characteristic of about a third of subjects. It was noted by the authors that sequencing of the repertoires of T cell subpopulations would be needed to clarify the cause of the increased clonality in CVID. Although equal DNA input was used, an average of roughly 89,000 unique sequences per sample was obtained for controls, compared with some 30,000 for CVID samples. CVID subjects shared fewer TCRbeta clones with each other than healthy controls did (p < 0.0001). Reportedly, TCRbeta sequences from CVID had fewer deletions and N-nucleotide insertions, and highly modified clones with 13 or more V deletions were absent from CVID. Differences among patients in the CVID cohort limited the correlations between repertoire features and clinical complications.

This clone was detected ten times or more. The target of this receptor is not known. Equivalent amounts of genomic DNA from CVID and control samples were used as sequencing input. For every sample, a 60 bp segment covering the rearranged TCRbeta CDR3 region was amplified and then sequenced. The immunoSEQ assay, a bias-corrected multiplex PCR with high-throughput sequencing, was employed for TCRbeta amplification. The authors' pipeline ran thus. Every unique nucleotide sequence counted as a clone and was annotated with V, D and J genes, copy number and frequency. Sequences were labeled productive if in frame, and non-productive if out of frame or containing stop codons. As previously described, clonality was calculated on the basis of Shannon's entropy. Mean CDR3 Kyte-Doolittle hydropathy was derived from the predicted amino acid sequences of productive clones. Scaled V gene usage was hierarchically clustered using Manhattan distance and complete linkage with the R hclust function. Clone sharing by CDR3 amino acid sequence was assessed by resampling 12 repertoires per group over 100 rounds. The repertoires were searched for about 70 published EBV-specific TCRbeta sequences and a few hundred published CMV-specific TCRbeta sequences. After two CVID samples that produced fewer than 10,000 sequences were dropped from the analysis, 35 to 50 CVID repertoires remained. TCRdb stores this immuneACCESS table with in-frame sequences only. Part of the clones is absent; in the studies checked, under half of the shortfall reflects unresolved V genes, and no reason is known for the rest. V and J calls and clone size are as listed in that table; D and trimming were resolved from the DNA. The table gives around 30,000 clones for this sample, with none occurring only once. Of the sample, around 4.1% falls within the top ten clones.

The sample was peripheral blood mononuclear cells. The source of this sequence is a person aged 18 to 70 in good health.

The sequenced CDR3 bases are TGCAGTGCTCCCGAGGGTGGGCGGGACTACGAG. This codes for CSAPEGGRDYE. The entire CDR3 sequence reads CSAPEGGRDYEQYF. The rearranged chain carries TRBV20-1 and TRBJ2-7; D gene: possibly TRBD2, on 6 matching bases. The read ends 3 residues early relative to the CDR3; the germline J gene fills the gap. The CDR3 runs 14 residues from the cysteine to the phenylalanine. The 33 bases shown cover part of the CDR3, and their frame starts at base 1. CDR1 and CDR2, per the germline V gene (reference sequence), are DFQATT and SNEGSKA. V is reduced by 5 bases and J by 3 bases, leaving a spacing of 17 bases between them.